The entry below describes one T cell receptor (beta chain). The antigen is not known. The repertoire was sequenced with immunoSEQ multiplex PCR; TCRdb's copy has only in-frame clones and lacks some. The sample records some 140,000 clones, approximately 95% being singletons. The data originate from a study of T cell responses to AZD1222 COVID-19 vaccine. Study-wide results and limits: After the peak T cell response, and only then, were repertoires sampled.

Germline loops: CDR1 MNHEY, CDR2 SMNVEV (reference sequence). The V end was cut by 7 bases, the J end by 6 bases, with 21 bases between. The length of the CDR3 is 15 residues. The rearrangement uses TRBV27 and TRBJ1-2; D perhaps matches TRBD1 (6 bases). The sequence was collected from an adult who received the AZD1222 COVID-19 vaccine. Material: peripheral blood, obtained 28 days after the second AZD1222 dose. DNA of the CDR3: TGTGCCAGCACTCTAGTGTTCGGACAGCCCCATGGCTACACCTTC. The encoded protein is CASTLVFGQPHGYTF.